The TCR beta chain described here comes from a study of response to subunit inactivated influenza vaccine. General observations from the study: Few new T cells, the authors suggested, are recruited by each seasonal influenza vaccination.

In its sample, this clonotype was seen a few times. Its antigen is not identified. Germline CDR1 and CDR2: SGHRS and YFSETQ. The V gene lost 5 bases and the J gene lost 1 base, with 9 bases spanning the gap. CDR3 length: 13 residues. Using its own MiXCR run on the RT-PCR reads, TCRdb lists one record per CDR3 protein. The sample shows about half a million distinct CDR3 sequences, 25% of them seen only once. The rearrangement uses TRBV5-1 and TRBJ2-5, with D unresolved. This sequence was found in a man aged 45-65 years who received an inactivated influenza vaccine. This specimen consisted of CD4+ T cells sorted from PBMCs, obtained more than 4 days after vaccination. CDR3 loop: CASSPIGQETQYF. The CDR3 DNA reads TGCGCCAGCAGTCCTATTGGCCAAGAGACCCAGTACTTC.